This T cell receptor (beta chain) was documented in a study of blood T cells in healthy people across ages. Study-level points and caveats: Relative to aged donors, long-lived donors carried more naive CD4+ cells and displayed higher diversity. Per million T cells, the diversity of TCR beta decreased roughly linearly as age advanced. Strong correlation was found linking TCR beta diversity to naive T cell percentage.

Alongside a J-beta primer mix, a sample-barcoded 5' primer served in a second PCR lasting about 6 to 12 cycles. The template-switch adaptor was a 5' adaptor with 12 random nucleotides. It tagged each cDNA molecule. Each CDR3 protein is one row after TCRdb ran MiXCR on the 5' RACE reads. The top ten hold 7.9% of the sample, which has more than 1.4 million distinct CDR3 sequences, 40% to 50% seen once. The CDR3 has 13 residues. Germline loops: CDR1 MNHNS, CDR2 SASEGT. The V end lost 8 bases, the J end lost 4 bases, and 14 bases lay between the germline ends. To note about this clonotype: Its target is unknown.

Material for sequencing was blood. V usage is TRBV6-1 and J usage is TRBJ2-5; D possibly corresponds to TRBD2 (6 bases). This sequence was found in a woman aged 18-29 years in good health. CDR3 protein: CASGWRGRETQYF. In DNA, the CDR3 is TGTGCCAGCGGGTGGAGGGGTCGAGAGACCCAGTACTTC.